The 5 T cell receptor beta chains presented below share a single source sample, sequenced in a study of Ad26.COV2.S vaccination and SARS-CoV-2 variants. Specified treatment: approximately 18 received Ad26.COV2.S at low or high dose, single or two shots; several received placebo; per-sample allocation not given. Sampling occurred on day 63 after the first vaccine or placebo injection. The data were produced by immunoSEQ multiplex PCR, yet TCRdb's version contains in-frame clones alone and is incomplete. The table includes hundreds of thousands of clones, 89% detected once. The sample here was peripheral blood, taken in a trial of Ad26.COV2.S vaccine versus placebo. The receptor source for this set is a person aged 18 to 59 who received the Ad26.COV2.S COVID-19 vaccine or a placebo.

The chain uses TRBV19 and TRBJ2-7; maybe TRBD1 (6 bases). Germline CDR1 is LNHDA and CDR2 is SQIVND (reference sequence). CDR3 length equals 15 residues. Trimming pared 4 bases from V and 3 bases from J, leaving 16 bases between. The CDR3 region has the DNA TGTGCCAGTAGTACCCGGGACAAAACTTTCTACGAGCAGTACTTC. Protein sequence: CASSTRDKTFYEQYF.

The CDR3 bases are TGTGCCAGCAGTTACTCTTTTTTGGCTGGAAACACCATATATTTT. It specifies CASSYSFLAGNTIYF. The chain is built from TRBV6-5 and TRBJ1-3; D unresolved. The CDR3 consists of 15 residues. Germline V gene data show CDR1 as MNHEY and CDR2 as SVGAGI. V shed 0 bases and J shed 2 bases, with 8 bases lying between them.

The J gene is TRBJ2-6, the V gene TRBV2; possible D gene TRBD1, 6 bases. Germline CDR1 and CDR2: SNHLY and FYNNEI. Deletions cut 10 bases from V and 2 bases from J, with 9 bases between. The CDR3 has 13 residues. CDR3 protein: CATYRAGANVLTF. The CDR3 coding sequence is TGTGCCACGTACAGGGCTGGGGCCAACGTCCTGACTTTC.

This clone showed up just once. The CDR3 nucleotides are TGCAGCGTTGAAGGGGGCGCGCCTGGTGAAAAACTGTTTTTT. This encodes CSVEGGAPGEKLFF. The chain combines TRBV29-1 with TRBJ1-4, with D tentatively TRBD1 (5 bases). This CDR3 region has 14 residues. Trimming took off 1 base at V and 7 bases at J, with 13 bases between the two ends. Per the germline V gene, CDR1 is SQVTM and CDR2 is ANQGSEA.

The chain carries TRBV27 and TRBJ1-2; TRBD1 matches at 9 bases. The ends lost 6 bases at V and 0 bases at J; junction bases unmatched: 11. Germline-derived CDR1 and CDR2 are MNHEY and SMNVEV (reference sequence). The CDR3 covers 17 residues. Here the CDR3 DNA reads TGTGCCAGCAGAGCCGGACAGGGGAGGGAGGCTAACTATGGCTACACCTTC. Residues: CASRAGQGREANYGYTF.